Below, one TCR beta chain is given with its context. These data come from a study of blood T cell repertoires in COVID-19. Study-level background: Nucleic acid was either cDNA or gDNA, and it came from T cells, B-cell-depleted T cells, or PBMCs.

Per the study methods: Amplifying reference gene primers gave estimates of nucleated cell counts. Profiling relied on immunoSEQ multiplex PCR, and the TCRdb table lists in-frame clones only, not all of them. Clone size and the V and J calls come from that table; the DNA yielded D and trimming. The data show some 400,000 clones, about 90% seen once. The CDR3 runs 15 residues. V was pared by 2 bases and J by 3 bases, with 11 bases between. CDR1 and CDR2 from the germline V gene are SGHNT and YYREEE (reference sequence). The gene calls are TRBV5-4 and TRBJ2-2; no clear D gene. The clonotype originates from a man between 25 and 39 years old who had recovered from COVID-19. The sequencing sample was made of PBMCs or T cells enriched from blood (not recorded which). As DNA, the CDR3 is TGTGCCAGCAGCTTCAGGCCTATGGACACCGGGGAGCTGTTTTTT. Protein product: CASSFRPMDTGELFF.